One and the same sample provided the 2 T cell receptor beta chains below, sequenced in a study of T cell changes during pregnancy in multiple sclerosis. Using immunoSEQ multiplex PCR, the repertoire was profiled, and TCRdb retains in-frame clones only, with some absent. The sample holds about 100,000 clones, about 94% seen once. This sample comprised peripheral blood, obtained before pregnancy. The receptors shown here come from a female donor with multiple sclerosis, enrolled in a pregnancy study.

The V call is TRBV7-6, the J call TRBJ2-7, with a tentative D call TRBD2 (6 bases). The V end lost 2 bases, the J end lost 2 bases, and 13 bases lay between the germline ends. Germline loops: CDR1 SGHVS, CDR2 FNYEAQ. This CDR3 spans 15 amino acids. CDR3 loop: CASSLSSGPPYEQYF. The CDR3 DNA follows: TGTGCCAGCAGCTTAAGTAGCGGCCCTCCCTACGAGCAGTACTTC.

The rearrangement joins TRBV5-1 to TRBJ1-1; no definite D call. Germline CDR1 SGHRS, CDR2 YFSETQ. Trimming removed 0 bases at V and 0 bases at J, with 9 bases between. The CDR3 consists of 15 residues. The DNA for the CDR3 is TGCGCCAGCAGCTTGGGGCGGGTGATGAACACTGAAGCTTTCTTT. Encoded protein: CASSLGRVMNTEAFF. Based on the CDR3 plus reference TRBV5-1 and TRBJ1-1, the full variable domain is KAGVTQTPRYLIKTRGQQVTLSCSPISGHRSVSWYQQTPGQGLQFLFEYFSETQRNKGNFPGRFSGRQFSNSRSEMNVSTLELGDSALYLCASSLGRVMNTEAFFGQGTRLTVV.